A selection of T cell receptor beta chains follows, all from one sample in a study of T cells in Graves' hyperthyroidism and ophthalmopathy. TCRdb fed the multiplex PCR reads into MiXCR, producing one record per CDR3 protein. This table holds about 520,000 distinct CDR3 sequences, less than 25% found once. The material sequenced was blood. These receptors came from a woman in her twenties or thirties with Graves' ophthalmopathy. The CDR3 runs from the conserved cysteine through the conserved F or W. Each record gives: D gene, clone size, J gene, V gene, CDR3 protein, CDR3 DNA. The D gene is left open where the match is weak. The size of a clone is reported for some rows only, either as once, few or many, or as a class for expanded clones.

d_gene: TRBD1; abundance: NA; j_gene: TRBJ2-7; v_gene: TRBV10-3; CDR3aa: CAIKPPGTGTYEQYF; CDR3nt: TGTGCCATCAAACCACCCGGGACAGGGACCTACGAGCAGTACTTC
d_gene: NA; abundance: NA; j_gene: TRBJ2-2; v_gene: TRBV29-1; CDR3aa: CSVGRGYTGELFF; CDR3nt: TGCAGCGTTGGCAGGGGTTACACCGGGGAGCTGTTTTTT
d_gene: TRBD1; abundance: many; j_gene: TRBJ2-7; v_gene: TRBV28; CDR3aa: CASSLLDRTFEQYF; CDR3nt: TGTGCCAGCAGTTTACTGGACAGGACATTCGAGCAGTACTTC
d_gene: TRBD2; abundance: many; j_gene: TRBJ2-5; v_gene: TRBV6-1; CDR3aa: CASSEASGGPETQYF; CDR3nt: TGTGCCAGCAGTGAAGCTAGCGGGGGGCCAGAGACCCAGTACTTC
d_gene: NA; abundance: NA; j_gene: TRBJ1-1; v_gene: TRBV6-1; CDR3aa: CASRALDRDPEAFF; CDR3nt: TGTGCCAGCCGCGCTTTGGACCGAGACCCTGAAGCTTTCTTT
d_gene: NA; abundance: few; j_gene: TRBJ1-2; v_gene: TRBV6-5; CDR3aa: CASSYSTSGLDGYTF; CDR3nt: TGTGCCAGCAGTTACTCGACATCAGGGTTGGATGGCTACACCTTC
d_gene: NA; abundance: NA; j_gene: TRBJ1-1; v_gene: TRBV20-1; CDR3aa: CSALGQIMNTEAFF; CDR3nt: TGCAGTGCTCTCGGACAGATAATGAACACTGAAGCTTTCTTT
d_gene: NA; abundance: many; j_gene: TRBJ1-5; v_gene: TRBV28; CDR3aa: CASSPGHSNQPQHF; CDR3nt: TGTGCCAGCAGCCCAGGGCATAGCAATCAGCCCCAGCATTTT
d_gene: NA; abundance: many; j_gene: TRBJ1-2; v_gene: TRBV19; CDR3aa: CASSEQALLLYYGYTF; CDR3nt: TGTGCCAGTAGTGAACAGGCCCTCCTTCTTTACTATGGCTACACCTTC
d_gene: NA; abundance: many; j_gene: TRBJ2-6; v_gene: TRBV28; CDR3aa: CASSFGEVTGANVLTF; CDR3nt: TGTGCCAGCAGTTTCGGGGAGGTCACTGGGGCCAACGTCCTGACTTTC
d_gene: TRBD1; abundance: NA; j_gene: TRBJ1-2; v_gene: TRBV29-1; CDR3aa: CSGWTGADYGYTF; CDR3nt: TGCAGCGGTTGGACAGGGGCGGACTATGGCTACACCTTC
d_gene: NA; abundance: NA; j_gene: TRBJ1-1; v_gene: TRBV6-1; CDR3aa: CASSGTRRGTEAFF; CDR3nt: TGTGCCAGCAGCGGGACAAGACGAGGCACTGAAGCTTTCTTT
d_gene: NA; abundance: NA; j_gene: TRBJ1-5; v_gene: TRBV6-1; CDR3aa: CASSVSRAGDQPQHF; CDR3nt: TGTGCCAGCAGTGTTTCCAGGGCAGGGGATCAGCCCCAGCATTTT
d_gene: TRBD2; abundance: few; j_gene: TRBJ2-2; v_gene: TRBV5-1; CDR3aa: CASSLAVAGSTGELFF; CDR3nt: TGCGCCAGCAGCTTGGCCGTAGCGGGGAGCACCGGGGAGCTGTTTTTT
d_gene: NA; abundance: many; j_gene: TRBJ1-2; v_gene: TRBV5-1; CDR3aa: CASSVTGSNYGYTF; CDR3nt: TGCGCCAGCAGCGTCACAGGGTCGAACTATGGCTACACCTTC
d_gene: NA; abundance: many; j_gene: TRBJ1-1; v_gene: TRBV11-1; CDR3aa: CASSPSGPSLQTEAFF; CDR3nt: TGTGCCAGCAGCCCCTCCGGGCCCTCCCTCCAGACTGAAGCTTTCTTT
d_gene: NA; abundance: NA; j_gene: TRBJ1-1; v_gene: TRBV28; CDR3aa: CASSSGGLNTEAFF; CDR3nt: TGTGCCAGCAGTTCGGGGGGCTTGAACACTGAAGCTTTCTTT
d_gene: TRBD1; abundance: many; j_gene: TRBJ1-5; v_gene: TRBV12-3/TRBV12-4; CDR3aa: CASSFGTGQPQHF; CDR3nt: TGTGCCAGCAGTTTCGGGACAGGCCAGCCCCAGCATTTT
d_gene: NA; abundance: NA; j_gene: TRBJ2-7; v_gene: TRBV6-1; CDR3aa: CASSQARAYEQYF; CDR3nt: TGTGCCAGCAGCCAAGCAAGGGCGTACGAGCAGTACTTC
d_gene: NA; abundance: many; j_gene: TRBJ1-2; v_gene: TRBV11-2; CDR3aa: CASSLGQYGYTF; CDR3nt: TGTGCCAGCAGCTTAGGTCAATATGGCTACACCTTC
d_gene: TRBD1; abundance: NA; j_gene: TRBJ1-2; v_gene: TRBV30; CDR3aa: CAWSRTGHNYGYTF; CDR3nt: TGTGCCTGGAGTAGGACAGGTCATAACTATGGCTACACCTTC
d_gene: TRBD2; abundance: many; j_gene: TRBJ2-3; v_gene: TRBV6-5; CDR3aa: CASSLAPGGPSTQYF; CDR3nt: TGTGCCAGCAGTTTAGCCCCGGGGGGGCCGTCTACGCAGTATTTT
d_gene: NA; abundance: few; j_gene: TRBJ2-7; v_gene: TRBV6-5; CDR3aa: CASSYPARHEQYF; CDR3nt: TGTGCCAGCAGTTACCCTGCTAGGCACGAGCAGTACTTC
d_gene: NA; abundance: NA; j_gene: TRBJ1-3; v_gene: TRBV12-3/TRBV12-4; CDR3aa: CASSLGYGNTIYF; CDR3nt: TGTGCCAGCAGTTTGGGGTACGGAAACACCATATATTTT
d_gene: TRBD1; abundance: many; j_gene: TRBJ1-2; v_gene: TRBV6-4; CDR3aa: CASSAGTASNYGYTF; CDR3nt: TGTGCCAGCAGTGCCGGGACAGCTTCTAACTATGGCTACACCTTC
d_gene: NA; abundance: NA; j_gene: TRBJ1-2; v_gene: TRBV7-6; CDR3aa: CASSAGTYYGYTF; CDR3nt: TGTGCCAGCAGCGCCGGGACCTACTATGGCTACACCTTC
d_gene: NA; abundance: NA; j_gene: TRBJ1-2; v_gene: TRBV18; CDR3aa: CASSSTDLYGYTF; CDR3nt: TGTGCCAGCTCTTCGACGGATCTCTATGGCTACACCTTC
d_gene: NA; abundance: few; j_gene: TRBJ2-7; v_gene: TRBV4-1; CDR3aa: CASSRDTGPSYEQYF; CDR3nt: TGCGCCAGCAGCCGCGACACGGGACCAAGCTACGAGCAGTACTTC